This T cell receptor beta chain was recorded in a study of CD4 T cells in relation to SARS-CoV-2 and coronaviruses. Study-wide context: Shared crossreactive spike epitopes were mapped to their HLA restriction. Study-level results: Pre-pandemic and post-infection samples never came from the same donor. Around 62% of donors had memory CD4+ clonotypes crossrecognizing SARS-CoV-2 and common cold coronavirus spike.

Unexposed donor CD4+ T cells date from about 2011-2018, before the COVID-19 pandemic. Of note for this clone: Antigen unknown.

Assay used: immunoSEQ multiplex PCR; TCRdb lists only in-frame clones, some missing. The sample records about 60,000 clones, about 94% being singletons. The sample taken for sequencing was naive CD4+ T cells from PBMCs. Subset denoted: naive CD4+ T cells isolated by negative enrichment. This TCR derives from a human donor in good health.

CDR3 loop: CASSLTQQETQYF. The CDR3 DNA sequence: TGTGCCAGCTCCCTGACACAGCAAGAGACCCAGTACTTC. The J gene is TRBJ2-5, the V gene TRBV18; D gene uncertain. V shed 6 bases and J shed 2 bases, with 10 bases lying between them. The CDR3 length is 13 residues. The germline CDR1 and CDR2 sequences are KGHSH and LQKENI. Full variable domain (outside the CDR3, taken from reference TRBV18 and TRBJ2-5): NAGVMQNPRHLVRRRGQEARLRCSPMKGHSHVYWYRQLPEEGLKFMVYLQKENIIDESGMPKERFSAEFPKEGPSILRIQQVVRGDSAAYFCASSLTQQETQYFGPGTRLLVL.